The clone carrying this TCR beta chain has just a few counts. The CDR3 length is 15 residues. Germline CDR1 and CDR2: KGHDR and SFDVKD. V was trimmed by 8 bases and J by 5 bases, leaving 18 bases between them. The data were taken from a study of response to subunit inactivated influenza vaccine. TCRdb processed the RT-PCR reads anew with MiXCR; each CDR3 protein has one entry. The table has just under 550,000 distinct CDR3 sequences, roughly a quarter seen once. This sample also appeared in a second study, on T cells expressing NK-cell markers. As reported in that work: Researchers built TCR beta cDNA using 5'RACE template switching with UMIs. In five or six donors, dominant CD3+CD56+NKG2C+ clonotypes ranked among the top 10 CD8+ clonotypes.

The chain uses TRBV24-1 and TRBJ2-1, with no clear D. The sequencing here drew on CD4+ T cells sorted from PBMCs, taken roughly 12 days after vaccination. This TCR came from a man in his fifties or sixties who received an inactivated influenza vaccine. The CDR3 bases are TGTGCCACCAAGGACCCCCGGAACGGCGACAATGAGCAGTTCTTC. This translates into CATKDPRNGDNEQFF.